Listed here are 10 T cell receptor beta chains from one sample, sequenced in a study of tumor and adjacent non-tumor tissue in lung cancer. No cell sorting was done before RNA was extracted from the tissue. A modified ARM-PCR protocol with three rounds of nested PCR amplified TCRbeta. TCRdb reprocessed the multiplex PCR reads with MiXCR, giving one entry per CDR3 protein. In the table there are 100,000 to 120,000 distinct CDR3 sequences, 75% to 90% of which are singletons. The sequencing sample was made of lung tumor tissue. The receptors derive from a man aged 65 to 79 with non-small cell lung cancer.

Concerning this clonotype itself: At one end, the junction sequence differs from germline, possibly due to a read error. The CDR3 coding sequence is TGTGCCAGCAGCTATGTAGGGGAGGGTCCGAATGAGCAGTCCTTC. Protein: CASSYVGEGPNEQSF. V and J are TRBV11-3 and TRBJ2-1; 7 bases are shared with TRBD2. The germline V gene encodes CDR1 SGHNT and CDR2 YENEEA. The CDR3 runs to 15 residues.

On this clonotype: Mismatch with germline at one junction end may stem from a read error. The rearrangement uses TRBV12-3 or TRBV12-4 and TRBJ2-4; 10 nucleotides line up with TRBD2. The CDR3 has 13 residues. The CDR3 reads CASRAGGTNIQYF. DNA for the CDR3: TGTGCCAGCAGAGCGGGAGGGACAAACATTCAATACTTC.

This chain joins TRBV29-1 and TRBJ2-6, with D hard to call. Trimming stripped 7 bases from V and 19 bases from J, with 23 bases between. CDR3 length equals 12 residues. CDR1 and CDR2 (germline): SQVTM, ANQGSEA. CDR3 protein: CSAHSGSNVRTF. The CDR3 coding sequence is TGCAGCGCCCACTCTGGGTCCAACGTCCGTACTTTC.

In regard to this clonotype: One junction end disagrees with the germline gene, perhaps due to a read error. The rearrangement joins TRBV5-4 to TRBJ2-1; TRBD2 matches at 8 bases. The CDR3 spans 15 residues. Germline CDR1 SGHNT, CDR2 YYREEE (reference sequence). CDR3 sequence reads: CANSLYAGGRNEQFF. Here the CDR3 DNA reads TGTGCCAACAGCTTGTACGCGGGGGGCAGGAATGAGCAATTCTTC.

The J gene is TRBJ2-7, the V gene TRBV13; 11 positions match TRBD1. V was clipped by 0 bases and J by 0 bases; unmatched bases: 1. The V gene's germline CDR1 is PRHDT and CDR2 FYEKMQ (reference sequence). This CDR3 contains 16 residues. In DNA form, the CDR3 reads TGTGCCAGCAGCTTAGGCGGGACAGGGGGCTCCTACGAGCAGTACTTC. It specifies CASSLGGTGGSYEQYF.

This clonotype was detected once. One end of the junction fails to match germline, which may point to a read error. V and J are TRBV12-3 or TRBV12-4 and TRBJ2-7; 10 nucleotides agree with TRBD2. The CDR3 runs 16 residues. The CDR3 protein is CACTRDSTSGTYEQYF. CDR3 bases: TGTGCCTGCACCAGGGACAGTACTAGCGGGACTTACGAGCAGTACTTT.

This clonotype was picked up one time. Compared with germline, one end of the junction differs, possibly owing to a read error. The chain joins TRBV6-2 or TRBV6-3 to TRBJ2-3; unclear D gene. Germline CDR1 reads MNHEY; CDR2 reads SVGEGT. CDR3 length equals 17 residues. Written as DNA, the CDR3 is TGTGTCAGCAGTTACCCGACGGCAGTAGGCCACCAGGATACGCAGTATTTT. Translation gives CVSSYPTAVGHQDTQYF.

About this clonotype itself: Given the absence of the conserved phenylalanine or tryptophan at the CDR3 end, a read error is likely. The CDR3 DNA sequence: TGCAGTGCTAAAGTAGGGGGGGGGCTTTTTAGCAATCAGCCCCAGCATTTA. This gives the protein CSAKVGGGLFSNQPQHL. The chain is built from TRBV20-1 and TRBJ1-5; perhaps TRBD1 as D (6 bases). Germline CDR1 and CDR2: DFQATT and SNEGSKA (reference sequence). V was cut by 4 bases and J by 0 bases, with 19 bases left in between. The CDR3 covers 17 residues.

The chain carries TRBV11-2 and TRBJ2-7, with D uncertain. There are 13 residues in the CDR3. V was cut by 9 bases and J by 6 bases, with 18 bases left in between. The germline CDR1 and CDR2 sequences are SGHAT and FQNNGV. The CDR3 coding sequence is TGTGCCAGTAGCCAATGGCCCGGGCGCGAGCAGTACTTC. It is translated as CASSQWPGREQYF.

Comments on this clonotype: Given the absence of the conserved phenylalanine or tryptophan at the CDR3 end, a read error is likely. The V call is TRBV4-1, the J call TRBJ2-3; D not resolved. Germline-derived CDR1 and CDR2 are MGHRA and YSYEKL. The V end was cut by 1 base, the J end by 0 bases, with 11 bases between. This CDR3 is built from 16 residues. The CDR3 spells CASSQGVQLSTDTQYY. The CDR3 nucleotides read TGCGCCAGCAGCCAAGGTGTACAGCTTAGCACAGATACGCAGTATTAT.